Below, 21 T cell receptor beta chains from the same sample are listed, as sequenced in a study of CD8+ T cells in alopecia areata (dated by TCRdb to the late 2010s). Preparation of the library involved the immunoSEQ multiplex PCR assay. For TCR sequencing, RNA was extracted from every sample and reverse transcribed into cDNA to serve as template. TCRdb obtained this table from immuneACCESS and retained in-frame rearrangements with V and J assigned. These tables miss some clones; where compared with another copy, unresolved V genes account for less than half of the shortfall, and the remainder is unexplained. For this sample there are around 190,000 clones; just over 55% appear just once. The ten largest clones represent approximately 4.9% of the sample. Specimen: CD8+ T cells sorted from blood. These receptors came from a human donor in good health.

The J gene is TRBJ2-7, the V gene TRBV2; 10 nucleotides agree with TRBD2. This CDR3 has 14 residues. The trim removed 4 bases at V and 4 bases at J, leaving 4 bases unmatched. In germline, CDR1 is SNHLY, CDR2 FYNNEI. CDR3 DNA sequence: TGTGCCAGCAGTGCGACTAGCGGGCGGTACGAGCAGTACTTC. This translates into CASSATSGRYEQYF.

V and J are TRBV27 and TRBJ1-1; maybe TRBD1 (5 bases). This CDR3 spans 15 amino acids. Germline V gene sequence: CDR1 MNHEY, CDR2 SMNVEV (reference sequence). V was shortened by 0 bases and J by 4 bases, with 12 bases between the two germline ends. Here the CDR3 DNA reads TGTGCCAGCAGTTTATCGGGCTCAGGGAGCACTGAAGCTTTCTTT. Protein: CASSLSGSGSTEAFF.

The chain joins TRBV6-9 to TRBJ1-5; D possibly corresponds to TRBD1 (6 bases). CDR1 MNHGY and CDR2 SVAAGI come from the germline V gene. V lost 8 bases, J lost 5 bases, and 22 bases lay in between. The CDR3 totals 16 residues. The CDR3 spells CASLKDSPFIDQPQHF. The DNA for the CDR3 is TGTGCCAGCCTCAAGGACAGTCCCTTCATTGATCAGCCCCAGCATTTT.

V and J are TRBV5-1 and TRBJ2-1; the D gene is possibly TRBD2 (6 bases). The germline CDR1 and CDR2 sequences are SGHRS and YFSETQ. CDR3 length: 15 amino acids. V gave up 1 base and J gave up 8 bases, with 16 bases separating them. CDR3 region: CASSLTWGGAHEQFF. As DNA, the CDR3 is TGCGCCAGCAGCTTGACCTGGGGCGGGGCCCATGAGCAGTTCTTC.

The chain is built from TRBV20-1 and TRBJ1-2; D perhaps matches TRBD1 (6 bases). V lost 6 bases and J lost 6, with 11 bases in between. The germline gives CDR1 DFQATT, CDR2 SNEGSKA (reference sequence). The CDR3 is 11 amino acids. This CDR3 is CSARDIDGYTF. Here the CDR3 DNA reads TGCAGTGCCAGGGACATTGATGGCTACACCTTC.

The rearrangement joins TRBV7-9 to TRBJ1-5, with D possibly matching TRBD1 (5 bases). V was cut by 5 bases and J by 2 bases, with 7 bases left in between. This CDR3 is 13 amino acids long. Germline CDR1 SEHNR, CDR2 FQNEAQ (reference sequence). CDR3 amino acids: CASSQGGNQPQHF. DNA for the CDR3: TGTGCCAGCAGCCAGGGAGGCAATCAGCCCCAGCATTTT. Using reference TRBV7-9 and TRBJ1-5 for the parts outside the CDR3, the full variable domain is DTGVSQNPRHKITKRGQNVTFRCDPISEHNRLYWYRQTLGQGPEFLTYFQNEAQLEKSRLLSDRFSAERPKGSFSTLEIQRTEQGDSAMYLCASSQGGNQPQHFGDGTRLSIL.

This chain joins TRBV5-6 and TRBJ1-1; no clear D gene. From germline, CDR1 is SGHDT and CDR2 YYEEEE. Trimming took off 2 bases at V and 2 bases at J, with 7 bases between the two ends. This CDR3 region has 13 residues. CDR3 region: CASSFYINTEAFF. CDR3 DNA: TGTGCCAGCAGCTTTTACATTAACACTGAAGCTTTCTTT.

V usage is TRBV4-1 and J usage is TRBJ1-2; 8 bases are shared with TRBD1. V lost 3 bases and J lost 6; bases outside the gene matches: 9. From germline, CDR1 is MGHRA and CDR2 YSYEKL. The CDR3 consists of 15 residues. The CDR3 nucleotides are TGCGCCAGCAGCCACACCGGGACAGGAACCGATGGCTACACCTTC. Its translation is CASSHTGTGTDGYTF.

The count of this clone is one. The rearrangement joins TRBV2 to TRBJ2-6; TRBD1 aligns across 7 bases. The CDR3 is 18 amino acids. Per the germline V gene, CDR1 is SNHLY and CDR2 is FYNNEI. The V and J ends lost 6 bases and 4 bases, in that order; junction bases with no gene match: 15. DNA for the CDR3: TGTGCCAGCAGCTTAGGGGGCATAGTCTCGACGGGGGCCAACGTCCTGACTTTC. This codes for CASSLGGIVSTGANVLTF.

CDR3 sequence: CAISEGQKTSTDTQYF. As DNA, the CDR3 is TGTGCCATCAGTGAGGGCCAGAAAACTAGCACAGATACGCAGTATTTT. The chain carries TRBV10-3 and TRBJ2-3, with D unresolved. The germline V gene encodes CDR1 ENHRY and CDR2 SYGVKD. This CDR3 is 16 amino acids long. Trimming cost V 2 bases and J 0 bases, with 12 bases left between them.

This chain links TRBV2 with TRBJ1-2; 8 positions match TRBD1. The J segment lost 3 bases and the V segment lost 10 bases, leaving 10 bases of the junction unmatched. Germline assignment: CDR1 SNHLY and CDR2 FYNNEI. The CDR3 totals 14 residues. This chain's CDR3 is CATPLQGAYYGYTF. CDR3 nucleotides: TGTGCCACCCCCCTGCAGGGGGCCTACTATGGCTACACCTTC.

This clone was seen more than once but under ten times. This chain joins TRBV15 and TRBJ1-1; 7 bases map to TRBD1. CDR1 is LNHNV and CDR2 is YYDKDF in the germline V gene (reference sequence). The CDR3 runs 15 residues. The V and J ends lost 5 bases and 4 bases, in that order; junction bases with no gene match: 10. CDR3 amino acids: CATSPKIQGLTEAFF. The CDR3 nucleotides read TGTGCCACCAGCCCAAAGATACAGGGGCTCACTGAAGCTTTCTTT. The variable domain in full, completed from reference TRBV15 and TRBJ1-1, reads DAMVIQNPRYQVTQFGKPVTLSCSQTLNHNVMYWYQQKSSQAPKLLFHYYDKDFNNEADTPDNFQSRRPNTSFCFLDIRSPGLGDTAMYLCATSPKIQGLTEAFFGQGTRLTVV.

The gene calls are TRBV27 and TRBJ2-7, with D hard to call. Trimming stripped 4 bases from V and 5 bases from J, with 15 bases between. This CDR3 has 14 residues. CDR1 and CDR2 from the germline V gene are MNHEY and SMNVEV (reference sequence). The CDR3 protein is CASSSSGGKDEQYF. CDR3 in DNA: TGTGCCAGCAGTTCGTCGGGTGGAAAGGACGAGCAGTACTTC.

The chain uses TRBV4-1 and TRBJ1-5; D uncertain. Trimming cost V 3 bases and J 7 bases, with 7 bases left between them. This CDR3 has 12 amino acids. CDR1 is MGHRA and CDR2 is YSYEKL in the germline V gene. The CDR3 DNA follows: TGCGCCAGCAGCCAGGGTCAACAGCCCCAGCATTTT. It specifies CASSQGQQPQHF.

V usage is TRBV5-1 and J usage is TRBJ2-7; D is unclear. This CDR3 is 13 amino acids long. Trimming pared 6 bases from V and 2 bases from J, leaving 12 bases between. Germline CDR1 SGHRS, CDR2 YFSETQ. CDR3 bases: TGCGCCAGCAACGACGGCAGTACCTACGAGCAGTACTTC. Translating it yields CASNDGSTYEQYF.

This clone was picked up a small number of times. The chain couples TRBV4-1 to TRBJ2-3; the D gene is possibly TRBD2 (6 bases). Between the trimmed V and J ends, which lost 0 bases and 0 bases, there was a span of 10 bases. Germline V gene data show CDR1 as MGHRA and CDR2 as YSYEKL. The CDR3 runs 16 residues. CDR3 DNA: TGCGCCAGCAGCCAAGATCCCCGGGGGAGCACAGATACGCAGTATTTT. Protein: CASSQDPRGSTDTQYF.

The J gene is TRBJ1-2, the V gene TRBV29-1; D not resolved. This CDR3 comprises 13 residues. Germline CDR1 and CDR2: SQVTM and ANQGSEA. Deletions cut 7 bases from V and 0 bases from J, with 12 bases between. The CDR3 reads CSDGWLTNYGYTF. In DNA, the CDR3 is TGCAGCGACGGATGGCTGACTAACTATGGCTACACCTTC. The whole variable domain, filled in from reference TRBV29-1 and TRBJ1-2, reads SAVISQKPSRDICQRGTSLTIQCQVDSQVTMMFWYRQQPGQSLTLIATANQGSEATYESGFVIDKFPISRPNLTFSTLTVSNMSPEDSSIYLCSDGWLTNYGYTFGSGTRLTVV.

This chain links TRBV7-9 with TRBJ2-5, with D hard to call. V was pared by 0 bases and J by 3 bases, with 5 bases between. In germline, CDR1 is SEHNR, CDR2 FQNEAQ (reference sequence). The CDR3 runs to 13 residues. The chain's CDR3 is CASSLASKETQYF. The CDR3 DNA reads as TGTGCCAGCAGCTTAGCTAGCAAAGAGACCCAGTACTTC.

This chain uses TRBV7-8 with TRBJ1-5; TRBD1 is a possible D gene (6 bases). Between the trimmed V and J ends, which lost 4 bases and 7 bases, there was a span of 14 bases. The CDR3 sequence is 14 residues long. Germline V lookup: CDR1 SGHVS, CDR2 FQNEAQ. The CDR3 nucleotides are TGTGCCAGCAGCTCAGGGGCAGGGCTACAGCCCCAGCATTTT. It is translated as CASSSGAGLQPQHF.

The V and J genes are TRBV2 and TRBJ2-7; D may match TRBD1 or TRBD2 (5 bases each). Trimming stripped 6 bases from V and 2 bases from J, with 20 bases between. CDR1 SNHLY and CDR2 FYNNEI come from the germline V gene. The CDR3 extends over 16 amino acids. CDR3 DNA sequence: TGTGCCAGCAGCCACAACCGGGACGCAAACACCTACGAGCAGTACTTC. Translation gives CASSHNRDANTYEQYF.

This chain uses TRBV6-6 with TRBJ2-1, with D unresolved. The CDR3 length is 12 residues. In germline, CDR1 is MNHNY, CDR2 SVGAGI (reference sequence). V shed 4 bases and J shed 4 bases, with 5 bases lying between them. CDR3 nucleotides: TGTGCCAGCAGTTCCTATTACAATGAGCAGTTCTTC. It is translated as CASSSYYNEQFF.